These 6 T cell receptor beta chains originate from one sample sequenced in a study of radiation and T cells in renal cell carcinoma. TCRdb's copy holds only in-frame clones and misses some; the assay was immunoSEQ multiplex PCR. The sample lists about 95,000 clones, about 88% occurring once. Described time point: baseline pretreatment blood. Treatment: 15 Gy SBRT to primary tumor, nephrectomy 4 weeks later. The input for sequencing was blood, taken from a patient whose treatment included radiotherapy and nephrectomy. Receptors originate from a man in his fifties or sixties with renal cell carcinoma.

This chain uses TRBV6-1 with TRBJ2-7, with TRBD2 identical over 8 bases. The ends lost 11 bases at V and 2 bases at J; junction bases unmatched: 11. This CDR3 has 14 residues. Germline V gives CDR1 MNHNS, CDR2 SASEGT. In DNA, the CDR3 is TGTGCCCTGGGGGATAGCGGGGATACCTACGAGCAGTACTTC. It yields the protein CALGDSGDTYEQYF.

The V and J genes are TRBV2 and TRBJ1-2, with D possibly being TRBD1 (5 bases). Germline V gene lookup returns CDR1 SNHLY and CDR2 FYNNEI. Trimming stripped 2 bases from V and 4 bases from J, with 11 bases between. The CDR3 length is 14 residues. In DNA form, the CDR3 reads TGTGCCAGCAGTGAACAGGGTGGTGGCTATGGCTACACCTTC. This encodes CASSEQGGGYGYTF. The full variable domain, rest sourced from reference TRBV2 and TRBJ1-2, is EPEVTQTPSHQVTQMGQEVILRCVPISNHLYFYWYRQILGQKVEFLVSFYNNEISEKSEIFDDQFSVERPDGSNFTLKIRSTKLEDSAMYFCASSEQGGGYGYTFGSGTRLTVV.

CDR3 nucleotides: TGCGCCAGCAGCCATGAAAAACTGTTTTTT. Amino acid sequence: CASSHEKLFF. This chain joins TRBV4-1 and TRBJ1-4; D is ambiguous. Trimming took off 3 bases at V and 7 bases at J, with 0 bases between the two ends. CDR1 and CDR2 from the germline V gene are MGHRA and YSYEKL. This CDR3 is 10 amino acids long.

This clone was observed a few times. The rearrangement links TRBV7-8 to TRBJ1-5; D not certain. Germline CDR1 is SGHVS and CDR2 is FQNEAQ. V was cut by 5 bases and J by 5 bases, with 19 bases left in between. This CDR3 comprises 16 residues. CDR3 DNA sequence: TGTGCCAGCAGCCTCCTCGGGAGGGCGGTGGATCAGCCCCAGCATTTT. This encodes CASSLLGRAVDQPQHF.

This sequence joins TRBV5-1 and TRBJ2-5, with D maybe TRBD2 (6 bases). CDR1 and CDR2 (germline): SGHRS, YFSETQ. V lost 1 base and J lost 1, with 11 bases in between. The CDR3 is made up of 15 amino acids. The DNA of the CDR3 is TGCGCCAGCAGCTTGTTTAGCGGAACCCAAGAGACCCAGTACTTC. This gives the protein CASSLFSGTQETQYF.

The chain employs TRBV5-1 and TRBJ2-3, with 7 bases fitting TRBD2. The CDR3 sequence is 14 residues long. CDR1 and CDR2 from the germline V gene are SGHRS and YFSETQ. With V trimmed by 3 bases and J by 1 base, 2 bases remained unmatched. CDR3: CASSSLAGTDTQYF. Written as DNA, the CDR3 is TGCGCCAGCAGCTCGCTAGCGGGCACAGATACGCAGTATTTT.